The text below deals with one T cell receptor beta chain. Its antigen is undetermined. V lost 3 bases to trimming and J lost 9 bases, with 12 bases between them. The CDR3 is 13 amino acids. Germline assignment: CDR1 KGHSH and CDR2 LQKENI. The data stem from a study of cytomegalovirus exposure and HLA in healthy donors. PCR employed 60 Vbeta and 13 Jbeta primers. Using immunoSEQ multiplex PCR, the repertoire was profiled, and TCRdb retains in-frame clones only, with some absent. The data contain approximately 160,000 clones, more than 65% of them singletons. Overall study findings and caveats: TCR beta chains associated with HLA were, in a later analysis, more clonally expanded than equally common others. Earlier analysis yielded a pattern in which most TCR beta V segments were productive about 90% or about 30% of the time.

J is TRBJ1-5 and V is TRBV18; tentative D call: TRBD1 (5 bases). The sample taken for sequencing was PBMCs. The clonotype originates from a woman in her twenties or thirties in good health and CMV-seronegative. The CDR3 region has the DNA TGTGCCAGCTCACCCCTGGGGAGGGGGCCCCAGCATTTT. Protein product: CASSPLGRGPQHF.